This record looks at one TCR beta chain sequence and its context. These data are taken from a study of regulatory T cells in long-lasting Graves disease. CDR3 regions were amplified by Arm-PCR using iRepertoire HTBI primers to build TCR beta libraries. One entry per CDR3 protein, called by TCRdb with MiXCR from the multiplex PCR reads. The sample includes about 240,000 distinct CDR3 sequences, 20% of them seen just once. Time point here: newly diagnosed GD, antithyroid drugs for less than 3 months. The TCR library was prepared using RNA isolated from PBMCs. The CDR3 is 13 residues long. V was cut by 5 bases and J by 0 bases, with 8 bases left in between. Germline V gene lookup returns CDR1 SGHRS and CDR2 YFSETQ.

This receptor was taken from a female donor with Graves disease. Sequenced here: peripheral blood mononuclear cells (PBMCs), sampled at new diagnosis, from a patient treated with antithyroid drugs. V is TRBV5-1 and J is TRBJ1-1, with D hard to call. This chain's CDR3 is CASRNQVNTEAFF. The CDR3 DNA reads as TGCGCCAGCAGAAACCAAGTGAACACTGAAGCTTTCTTT.